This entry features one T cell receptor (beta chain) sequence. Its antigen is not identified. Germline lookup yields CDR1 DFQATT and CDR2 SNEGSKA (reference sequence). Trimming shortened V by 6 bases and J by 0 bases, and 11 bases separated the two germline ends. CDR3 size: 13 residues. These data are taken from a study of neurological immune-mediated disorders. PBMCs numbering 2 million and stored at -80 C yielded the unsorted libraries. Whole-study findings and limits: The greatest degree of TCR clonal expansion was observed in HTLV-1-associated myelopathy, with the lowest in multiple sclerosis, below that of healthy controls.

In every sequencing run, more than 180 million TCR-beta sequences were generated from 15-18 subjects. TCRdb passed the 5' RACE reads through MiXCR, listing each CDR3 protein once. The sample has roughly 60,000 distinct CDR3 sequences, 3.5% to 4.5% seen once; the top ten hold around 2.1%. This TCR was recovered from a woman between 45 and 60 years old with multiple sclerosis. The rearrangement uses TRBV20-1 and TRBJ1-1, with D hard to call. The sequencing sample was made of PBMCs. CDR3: CSAFFRLNTEAFF. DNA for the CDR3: TGCAGTGCCTTCTTTCGCCTGAACACTGAAGCTTTCTTT.